This is a list of T cell receptor beta chains from one sample in a study of shared clonotypes between healthy human individuals. Some clones are missing from TCRdb's copy, which holds only in-frame ones; the method was immunoSEQ multiplex PCR. Among some 490,000 clones, 65% to 85% were seen once, and the ten largest hold roughly an eighth. The sample taken for sequencing was PBMCs. The source is a woman aged 40 to 50 in good health. Some clones in this sample may be carry-over from other donors' samples. Each CDR3 is given with its conserved first and last residue. A D gene is named only where the DNA matches it firmly. Size tells how often a clone was seen (once, few, many) or the class of an expanded clone, and some rows leave it out.

J: TRBJ2-1; size: -; D: TRBD2; V: TRBV5-1; CDR3: CASSLELGLGYNEQFF; DNA: TGCGCCAGCAGCTTGGAGTTGGGACTAGGGTACAATGAGCAGTTCTTC
J: TRBJ1-1; size: -; D: -; V: TRBV10-3; CDR3: CAISETESEAFF; DNA: TGTGCCATCAGTGAGACAGAATCTGAAGCTTTCTTT
J: TRBJ1-1; size: -; D: TRBD1; V: TRBV5-4; CDR3: CASSSTGGVSAEAFF; DNA: TGTGCCAGCAGCTCGACAGGGGGCGTTTCGGCTGAAGCTTTCTTT
J: TRBJ2-6; size: -; D: -; V: TRBV19; CDR3: CASKFSTGANVLTF; DNA: TGTGCCAGTAAGTTCAGTACTGGGGCCAACGTCCTGACTTTC
J: TRBJ2-6; size: -; D: -; V: TRBV28; CDR3: CASSIRGQGQTGANVLTF; DNA: TGTGCCAGCAGTATACGCGGACAAGGGCAGACTGGGGCCAACGTCCTGACTTTC
J: TRBJ2-3; size: many; D: TRBD1; V: TRBV5-1; CDR3: CASSSGQGVSDTQYF; DNA: TGCGCCAGCAGCTCAGGACAGGGGGTCTCAGATACGCAGTATTTT
J: TRBJ1-2; size: -; D: -; V: TRBV5-6; CDR3: CASSLVDGVYGYTF; DNA: TGTGCCAGCAGCTTGGTCGACGGAGTTTACGGCTACACCTTC
J: TRBJ2-2; size: -; D: TRBD2; V: TRBV10-1; CDR3: CASSEPRGGTGELFF; DNA: TGCGCCAGCAGTGAGCCGCGGGGGGGTACCGGGGAGCTGTTTTTT
J: TRBJ2-2; size: -; D: -; V: TRBV11-3; CDR3: CASSPLGGLTGELFF; DNA: TGTGCCAGCAGCCCTCTGGGGGGTCTCACCGGGGAGCTGTTTTTT
J: TRBJ2-7; size: -; D: -; V: TRBV19; CDR3: CASSMVSGHEQYF; DNA: TGTGCCAGTAGTATGGTGTCGGGGCACGAGCAGTACTTC
J: TRBJ2-7; size: -; D: TRBD1; V: TRBV7-2; CDR3: CASSRRAGTGNSYEQYF; DNA: TGTGCCAGCAGCAGAAGAGCCGGGACAGGGAATTCCTACGAGCAGTACTTC
J: TRBJ2-7; size: -; D: -; V: TRBV18; CDR3: CASSPPGGYPTYEQYF; DNA: TGTGCCAGCTCACCACCTGGCGGTTATCCTACCTACGAGCAGTACTTC
J: TRBJ2-2; size: -; D: -; V: TRBV7-9; CDR3: CASSLVLGELFF; DNA: TGTGCCAGCAGCTTAGTGCTCGGGGAGCTGTTTTTT
J: TRBJ2-3; size: once; D: TRBD2; V: TRBV7-3; CDR3: CASSLEGTGGTQYF; DNA: TGTGCCAGCAGCTTAGAGGGGACGGGAGGTACGCAGTATTTT
J: TRBJ2-5; size: -; D: -; V: TRBV20-1; CDR3: CSATGETQYF; DNA: TGCAGTGCTACCGGGGAGACCCAGTACTTC
J: TRBJ2-7; size: -; D: TRBD2; V: TRBV2; CDR3: CALRRGGRRSEQYF; DNA: TGTGCCCTTCGGCGGGGGGGACGTCGGAGTGAGCAGTACTTC
J: TRBJ2-7; size: -; D: -; V: TRBV7-9; CDR3: CASSFRTYEQYF; DNA: TGTGCCAGCAGCTTCAGGACCTACGAGCAGTACTTC
J: TRBJ2-3; size: -; D: -; V: TRBV30; CDR3: CAWSTGRVDTQYF; DNA: TGTGCCTGGAGTACAGGGCGTGTGGATACGCAGTATTTT
J: TRBJ2-3; size: -; D: -; V: TRBV5-1; CDR3: CASSLLTGVSIHTDTQYF; DNA: TGCGCCAGCAGCTTGCTGACGGGAGTATCAATCCACACAGATACGCAGTATTTT
J: TRBJ2-1; size: few; D: TRBD2; V: TRBV10-3; CDR3: CAISESRLAGAVGEQFF; DNA: TGTGCCATCAGTGAGTCGAGACTAGCGGGGGCGGTAGGTGAGCAGTTCTTC
J: TRBJ2-5; size: medium-sized; D: -; V: TRBV9; CDR3: CASGGAGTVRTQYF; DNA: TGTGCCAGCGGAGGGGCCGGAACCGTGAGGACCCAGTACTTC
J: TRBJ2-1; size: once; D: -; V: TRBV27; CDR3: CASSLQGKVGWGNEQFF; DNA: TGTGCCAGCAGTTTACAGGGCAAAGTAGGCTGGGGCAATGAGCAGTTCTTC
J: TRBJ1-4; size: -; D: TRBD1; V: TRBV28; CDR3: CASRAPGQGYEKLFF; DNA: TGTGCCAGCAGGGCCCCCGGACAGGGGTATGAAAAACTGTTTTTT
J: TRBJ2-1; size: -; D: -; V: TRBV2; CDR3: CASSVALERFF; DNA: TGTGCCAGCAGTGTAGCACTCGAGCGGTTCTTC